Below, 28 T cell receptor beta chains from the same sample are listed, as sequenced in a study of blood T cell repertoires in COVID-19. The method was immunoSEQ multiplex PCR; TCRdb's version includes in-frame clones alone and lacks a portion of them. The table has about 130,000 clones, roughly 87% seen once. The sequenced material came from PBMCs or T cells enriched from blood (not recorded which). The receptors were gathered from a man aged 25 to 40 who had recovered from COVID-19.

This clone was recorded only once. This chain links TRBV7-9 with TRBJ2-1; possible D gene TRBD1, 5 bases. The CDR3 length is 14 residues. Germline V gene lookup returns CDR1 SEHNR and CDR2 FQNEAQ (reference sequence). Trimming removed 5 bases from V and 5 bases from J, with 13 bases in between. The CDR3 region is CASSARRGNNEQFF. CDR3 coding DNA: TGTGCCAGCAGCGCTCGAAGGGGTAACAATGAGCAGTTCTTC. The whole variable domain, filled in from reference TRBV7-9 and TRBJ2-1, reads DTGVSQNPRHKITKRGQNVTFRCDPISEHNRLYWYRQTLGQGPEFLTYFQNEAQLEKSRLLSDRFSAERPKGSFSTLEIQRTEQGDSAMYLCASSARRGNNEQFFGPGTRLTVL.

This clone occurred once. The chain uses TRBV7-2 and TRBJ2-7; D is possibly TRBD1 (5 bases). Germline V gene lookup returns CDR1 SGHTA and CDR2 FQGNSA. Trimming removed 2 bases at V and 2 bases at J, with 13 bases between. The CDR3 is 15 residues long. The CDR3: CASSLSRGSTYEQYF. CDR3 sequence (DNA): TGTGCCAGCAGCTTAAGTAGGGGATCTACCTACGAGCAGTACTTC.

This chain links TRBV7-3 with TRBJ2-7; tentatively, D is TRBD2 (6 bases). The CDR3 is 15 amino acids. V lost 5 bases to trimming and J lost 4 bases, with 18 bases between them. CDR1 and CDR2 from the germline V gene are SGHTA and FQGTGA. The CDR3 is CASSPMGGKSYEQYF. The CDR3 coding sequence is TGTGCCAGCAGCCCTATGGGCGGGAAGTCGTACGAGCAGTACTTC.

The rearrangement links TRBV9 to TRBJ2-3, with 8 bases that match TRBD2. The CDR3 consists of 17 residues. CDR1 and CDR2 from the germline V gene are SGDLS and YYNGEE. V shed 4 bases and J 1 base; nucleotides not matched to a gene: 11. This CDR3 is CASSSLPGGGGTDTQYF. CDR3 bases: TGTGCCAGCAGCTCCTTACCGGGGGGGGGAGGCACAGATACGCAGTATTTT.

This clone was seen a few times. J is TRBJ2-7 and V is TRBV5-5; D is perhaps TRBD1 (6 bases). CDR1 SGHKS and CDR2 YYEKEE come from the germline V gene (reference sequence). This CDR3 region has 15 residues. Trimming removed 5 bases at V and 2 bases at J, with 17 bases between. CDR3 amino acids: CASRPTYRDPYEQYF. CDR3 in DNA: TGTGCCAGCAGACCGACCTACAGGGATCCCTACGAGCAGTACTTC.

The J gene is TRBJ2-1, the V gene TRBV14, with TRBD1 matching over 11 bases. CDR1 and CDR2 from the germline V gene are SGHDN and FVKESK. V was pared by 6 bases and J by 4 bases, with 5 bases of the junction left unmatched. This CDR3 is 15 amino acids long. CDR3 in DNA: TGTGCCAGCAGTCACCGGGACAGGGGGTACAATGAGCAGTTCTTC. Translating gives CASSHRDRGYNEQFF.

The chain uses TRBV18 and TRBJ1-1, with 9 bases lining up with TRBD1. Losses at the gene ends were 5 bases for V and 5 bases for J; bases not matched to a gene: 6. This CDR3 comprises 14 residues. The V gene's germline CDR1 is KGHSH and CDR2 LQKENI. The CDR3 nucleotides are TGTGCCAGCTCATCAGAAGGACAGGGGACTGAAGCTTTCTTT. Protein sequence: CASSSEGQGTEAFF.

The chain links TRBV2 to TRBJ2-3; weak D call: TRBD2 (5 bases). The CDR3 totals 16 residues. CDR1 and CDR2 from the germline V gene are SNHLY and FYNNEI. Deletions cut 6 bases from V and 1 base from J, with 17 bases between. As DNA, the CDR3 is TGTGCCAGCAGGTCATCTACTAGAATAGGCACAGATACGCAGTATTTT. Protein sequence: CASRSSTRIGTDTQYF.

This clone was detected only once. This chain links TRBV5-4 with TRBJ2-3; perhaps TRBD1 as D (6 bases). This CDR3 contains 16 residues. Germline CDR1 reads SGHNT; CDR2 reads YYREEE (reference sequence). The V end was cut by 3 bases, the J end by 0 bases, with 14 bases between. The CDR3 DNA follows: TGTGCCAGCAGCTCACCTCGGGACATCAGCACAGATACGCAGTATTTT. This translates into CASSSPRDISTDTQYF.

The CDR3 spells CASSLRTSGTYEQYF. The CDR3 region has the DNA TGCGCCAGCAGCCTTCGGACTAGCGGGACCTACGAGCAGTACTTC. The chain employs TRBV4-1 and TRBJ2-7, with TRBD2 matching 12 bases. CDR3 length: 15 amino acids. J gave up 2 bases and V 4 bases, and 3 bases lay outside the gene matches. Germline V gives CDR1 MGHRA, CDR2 YSYEKL.

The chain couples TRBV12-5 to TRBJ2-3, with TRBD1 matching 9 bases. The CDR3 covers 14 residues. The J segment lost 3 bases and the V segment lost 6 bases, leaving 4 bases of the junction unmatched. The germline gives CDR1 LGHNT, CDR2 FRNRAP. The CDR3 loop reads CASGPGQGTDTQYF. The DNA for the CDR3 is TGTGCTAGTGGGCCGGGACAGGGAACAGATACGCAGTATTTT.

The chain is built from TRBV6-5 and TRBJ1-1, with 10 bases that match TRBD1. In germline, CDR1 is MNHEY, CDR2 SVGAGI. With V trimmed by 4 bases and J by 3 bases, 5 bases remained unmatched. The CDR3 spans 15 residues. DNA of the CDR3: TGTGCCAGCAGTTTATCCGGGACAGGGGACACTGAAGCTTTCTTT. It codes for CASSLSGTGDTEAFF.

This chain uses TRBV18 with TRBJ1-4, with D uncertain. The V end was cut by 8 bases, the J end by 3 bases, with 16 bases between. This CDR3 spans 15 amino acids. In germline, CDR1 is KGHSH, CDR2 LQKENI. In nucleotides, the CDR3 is TGTGCCAGCCGGGATTCGAGTCTGGCTAATGAAAAACTGTTTTTT. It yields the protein CASRDSSLANEKLFF.

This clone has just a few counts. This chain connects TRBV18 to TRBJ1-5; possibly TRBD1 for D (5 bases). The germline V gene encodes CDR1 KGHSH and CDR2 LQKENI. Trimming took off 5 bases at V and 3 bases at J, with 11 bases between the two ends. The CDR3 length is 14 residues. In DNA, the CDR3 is TGTGCCAGCTCAGCGGGACGGACCAATCAGCCCCAGCATTTT. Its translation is CASSAGRTNQPQHF.

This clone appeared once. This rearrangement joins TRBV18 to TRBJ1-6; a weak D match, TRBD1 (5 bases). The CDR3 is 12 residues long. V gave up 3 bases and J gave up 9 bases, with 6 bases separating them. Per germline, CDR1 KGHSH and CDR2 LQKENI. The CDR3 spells CASSPGGSPLHF. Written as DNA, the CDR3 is TGTGCCAGCTCACCGGGGGGTTCACCCCTCCACTTT. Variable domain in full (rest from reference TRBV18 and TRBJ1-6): NAGVMQNPRHLVRRRGQEARLRCSPMKGHSHVYWYRQLPEEGLKFMVYLQKENIIDESGMPKERFSAEFPKEGPSILRIQQVVRGDSAAYFCASSPGGSPLHFGNGTRLTVT.

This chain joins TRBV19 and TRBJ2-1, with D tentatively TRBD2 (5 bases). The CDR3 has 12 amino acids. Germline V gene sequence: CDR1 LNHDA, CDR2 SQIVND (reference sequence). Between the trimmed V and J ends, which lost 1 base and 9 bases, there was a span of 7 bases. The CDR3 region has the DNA TGTGCCAGTAGTATAGGTAGCGTTGAGCAGTTCTTC. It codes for CASSIGSVEQFF.

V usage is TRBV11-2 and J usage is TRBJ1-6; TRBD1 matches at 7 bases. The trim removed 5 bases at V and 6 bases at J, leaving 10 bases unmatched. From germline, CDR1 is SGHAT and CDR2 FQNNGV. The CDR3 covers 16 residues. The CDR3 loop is CASSNHYRGSNSPLHF. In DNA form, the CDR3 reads TGTGCCAGCAGCAACCATTACAGGGGCTCTAATTCACCCCTCCACTTT.

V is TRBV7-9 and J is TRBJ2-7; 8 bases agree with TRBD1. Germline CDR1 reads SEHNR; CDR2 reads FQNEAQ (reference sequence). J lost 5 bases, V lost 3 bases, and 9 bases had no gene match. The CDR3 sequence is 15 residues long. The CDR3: CASSLGQGASHEQYV. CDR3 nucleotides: TGTGCCAGCAGCTTGGGCCAGGGGGCGTCCCACGAGCAGTACGTC.

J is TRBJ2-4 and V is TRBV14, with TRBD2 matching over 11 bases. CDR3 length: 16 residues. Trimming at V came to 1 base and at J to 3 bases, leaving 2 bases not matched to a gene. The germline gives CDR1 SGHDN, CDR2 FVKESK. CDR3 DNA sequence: TGTGCCAGCAGCCAAGGGACTAGCGGGCTCAAAAACATTCAGTACTTC. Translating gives CASSQGTSGLKNIQYF.

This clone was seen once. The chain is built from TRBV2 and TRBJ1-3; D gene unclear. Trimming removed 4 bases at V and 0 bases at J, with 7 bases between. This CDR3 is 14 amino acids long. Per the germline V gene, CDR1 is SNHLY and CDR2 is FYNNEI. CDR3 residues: CASSVDYSGNTIYF. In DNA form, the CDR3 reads TGTGCCAGCAGTGTGGACTACTCTGGAAACACCATATATTTT. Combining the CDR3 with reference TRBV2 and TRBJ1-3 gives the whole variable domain EPEVTQTPSHQVTQMGQEVILRCVPISNHLYFYWYRQILGQKVEFLVSFYNNEISEKSEIFDDQFSVERPDGSNFTLKIRSTKLEDSAMYFCASSVDYSGNTIYFGEGSWLTVV.

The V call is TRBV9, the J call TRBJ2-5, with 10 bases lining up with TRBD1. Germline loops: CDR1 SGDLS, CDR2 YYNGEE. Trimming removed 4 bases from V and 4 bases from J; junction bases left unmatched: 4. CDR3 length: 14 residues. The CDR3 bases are TGTGCCAGCAGCTCCCGGACAGGGGGAGAGACCCAGTACTTC. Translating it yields CASSSRTGGETQYF.

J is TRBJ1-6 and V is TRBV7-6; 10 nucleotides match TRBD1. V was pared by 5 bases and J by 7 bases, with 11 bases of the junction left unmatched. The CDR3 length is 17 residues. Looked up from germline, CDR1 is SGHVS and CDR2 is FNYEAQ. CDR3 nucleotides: TGTGCCAGCAGCAATACCGGGACAGGGGAGCGGAATTCACCCCTCCACTTT. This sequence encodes CASSNTGTGERNSPLHF. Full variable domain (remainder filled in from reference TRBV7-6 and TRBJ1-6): GAGVSQSPRYKVTKRGQDVALRCDPISGHVSLYWYRQALGQGPEFLTYFNYEAQQDKSGLPNDRFSAERPEGSISTLTIQRTEQRDSAMYRCASSNTGTGERNSPLHFGNGTRLTVT.

In DNA form, the CDR3 reads TGCGCCAGCAGCTTAAGCGGGAGGGCCCTGGAGACCCAGTACTTC. As protein: CASSLSGRALETQYF. V usage is TRBV5-1 and J usage is TRBJ2-5; 10 positions agree with TRBD2. V dropped 2 bases and J dropped 5; count of bases not matched to a gene: 6. Germline lookup yields CDR1 SGHRS and CDR2 YFSETQ. This CDR3 is 15 amino acids long.

CDR3 in DNA: TGTGCCAGTAGTATACAGGGGGCTACTGAAGCTTTCTTT. It translates to CASSIQGATEAFF. The chain combines TRBV19 with TRBJ1-1; TRBD1 matches at 8 bases. The CDR3 covers 13 residues. From germline, CDR1 is LNHDA and CDR2 SQIVND (reference sequence). After removal of 2 bases from V and 5 bases from J, the junction contained 1 base not matched to a gene.

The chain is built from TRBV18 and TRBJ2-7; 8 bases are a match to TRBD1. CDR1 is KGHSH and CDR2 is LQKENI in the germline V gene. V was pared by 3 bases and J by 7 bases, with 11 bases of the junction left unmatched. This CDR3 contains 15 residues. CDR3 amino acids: CASSPWSGGSGEQYF. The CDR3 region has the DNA TGTGCCAGCTCACCTTGGTCAGGGGGCTCGGGGGAGCAGTACTTC.

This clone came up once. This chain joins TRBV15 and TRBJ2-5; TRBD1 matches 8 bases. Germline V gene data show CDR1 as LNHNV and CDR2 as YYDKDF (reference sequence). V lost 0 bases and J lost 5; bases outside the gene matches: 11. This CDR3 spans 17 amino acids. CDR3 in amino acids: CATSREGTGRRRETQYF. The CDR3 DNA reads TGTGCCACCAGCAGAGAAGGGACAGGCCGCCGGCGGGAGACCCAGTACTTC.

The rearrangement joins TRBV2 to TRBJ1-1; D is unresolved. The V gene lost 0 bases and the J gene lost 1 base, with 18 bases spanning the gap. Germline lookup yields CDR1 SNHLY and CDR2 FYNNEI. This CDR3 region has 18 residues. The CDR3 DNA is TGTGCCAGCAGTGAAGCGCCCGGGAATTCTGGGCCGAACACTGAAGCTTTCTTT. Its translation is CASSEAPGNSGPNTEAFF.

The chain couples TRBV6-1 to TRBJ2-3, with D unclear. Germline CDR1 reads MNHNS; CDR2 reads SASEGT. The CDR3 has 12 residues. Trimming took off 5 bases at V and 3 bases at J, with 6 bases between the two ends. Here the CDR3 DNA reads TGTGCCAGCAGTTCCGGTACAGATACGCAGTATTTT. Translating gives CASSSGTDTQYF.